A single sample is the source of the 24 T cell receptor beta chains below, sequenced in a study of blood T cells in healthy people across ages. A second PCR, run for roughly 7 to 11 cycles, used a sample-barcoded 5' primer plus a J-beta primer mix. Each CDR3 protein is one row after TCRdb ran MiXCR on the 5' RACE reads. The table lists 700,000 to 850,000 distinct CDR3 sequences, around 36% of them singletons. The sample taken for sequencing was blood. The receptors stem from a man aged 18-30 years in good health.

Worth noting for this clonotype: A much larger clone sits a single nucleotide away, making a read error possible. J is TRBJ2-5 and V is TRBV29-1, with D perhaps matching TRBD1 (5 bases). The J call is uncertain, as TRBJ2-7 better fits the DNA end. Germline lookup yields CDR1 SQVTM and CDR2 ANQGSEA. This CDR3 has 15 residues. The CDR3 loop reads CSVQDMEGSLYEQYF. As DNA, the CDR3 is TGCAGCGTCCAGGACATGGAAGGCTCCCTATACGAGCAGTACTTC.

In its sample, this clonotype was seen many times. The chain combines TRBV14 with TRBJ2-1; D is unclear. This CDR3 comprises 14 residues. Trimming removed 4 bases at V and 5 bases at J, with 12 bases between. Looked up from germline, CDR1 is SGHDN and CDR2 is FVKESK. The DNA of the CDR3 is TGTGCCAGCAGCCTTGACTTAGCAAACAATGAGCAGTTCTTC. Amino acids: CASSLDLANNEQFF.

The chain employs TRBV9 and TRBJ1-6; unclear D gene. Trimming cost V 0 bases and J 5 bases, with 3 bases left between them. Germline V gives CDR1 SGDLS, CDR2 YYNGEE. The CDR3 extends over 13 amino acids. The DNA for the CDR3 is TGTGCCAGCAGCGTAGGCAATAATTCACCCCTCCACTTT. Residues: CASSVGNNSPLHF.

This clonotype was detected ten times or more. The genes are TRBV12-3 or TRBV12-4 and TRBJ2-1; D may be TRBD2 (6 bases). Between the trimmed V and J ends, which lost 8 bases and 0 bases, there was a span of 17 bases. CDR3 length: 16 amino acids. CDR3 sequence reads: CASWGSGKFSYNEQFF. The CDR3 nucleotides read TGTGCCAGCTGGGGTAGCGGAAAATTCTCCTACAATGAGCAGTTCTTC.

In this sample, this clonotype turned up a few times. This chain joins TRBV3-1 and TRBJ1-2; the D gene is possibly TRBD1 (6 bases). The germline V gene encodes CDR1 LGHDT and CDR2 YNNKEL (reference sequence). The CDR3 is made up of 15 amino acids. V was clipped by 0 bases and J by 5 bases, with 13 bases between them. The CDR3 protein is CASSQDGVTGYGYTF. The CDR3 nucleotides read TGTGCCAGCAGCCAAGATGGGGTGACAGGTTATGGCTACACCTTC.

This clonotype was seen only a few times. The junction differs from germline at one of its ends, possibly a read error. This sequence joins TRBV10-3 and TRBJ1-4; no reliable D call. The CDR3 consists of 12 residues. Germline-derived CDR1 and CDR2 are ENHRY and SYGVKD. The CDR3 is CAISESNDKLFF. CDR3 bases: TGTGCCATCAGTGAGTCGAATGACAAACTGTTTTTT.

The sample holds many counts of this clonotype. The CDR3 sequence is CASSLPGKRLSDYGYTF. The CDR3 DNA sequence: TGTGCCAGCAGTTTGCCAGGGAAGAGATTGAGTGACTATGGCTACACCTTC. The gene calls are TRBV12-3 or TRBV12-4 and TRBJ1-2; TRBD1 is a possible D gene (5 bases). V dropped 3 bases and J dropped 3 bases, with 20 bases sitting between them. The CDR3 extends over 17 amino acids.

The table lists this clonotype with a few counts. An end of the junction does not agree with germline; a read error may underlie this. The rearrangement links TRBV29-1 to TRBJ2-7; D remains unclear. CDR1 SQVTM and CDR2 ANQGSEA come from the germline V gene. CDR3 length: 13 amino acids. The CDR3: CSVEDLQSCEQYF. CDR3 sequence (DNA): TGCAGCGTTGAAGATCTGCAGTCCTGCGAGCAGTACTTC.

The chain combines TRBV12-3 or TRBV12-4 with TRBJ2-1, with D possibly being TRBD2 (6 bases). The CDR3 contains 15 residues. V gave up 6 bases and J gave up 9 bases, with 21 bases separating them. The CDR3 coding sequence is TGTGCCAGCAGGGAAACCGGGACTGGTCGCGGTGAGCAGTTCTTC. Its protein product is CASRETGTGRGEQFF.

The chain carries TRBV12-3 or TRBV12-4 and TRBJ2-7; D gene unclear. The ends were cut back, 2 bases at V and 3 bases at J, with 11 bases in the middle. The CDR3 has 14 amino acids. The CDR3 bases are TGTGCCAGCAGTTTATATCCAGGTTACTACGAGCAGTACTTC. This codes for CASSLYPGYYEQYF.

This clonotype came up a few times. This chain links TRBV4-1 with TRBJ2-1; 10 bases line up with TRBD1. The CDR3 is 15 amino acids. Losses at the gene ends were 4 bases for V and 7 bases for J; bases not matched to a gene: 7. The germline CDR1 and CDR2 sequences are MGHRA and YSYEKL. This CDR3 is CASSPIPGQGNEQFF. The CDR3 coding sequence is TGCGCCAGCAGCCCCATACCGGGACAGGGGAATGAGCAGTTCTTC.

This chain uses TRBV20-1 with TRBJ2-3, with D perhaps TRBD2 (7 bases). The CDR3 has 17 residues. Germline lookup yields CDR1 DFQATT and CDR2 SNEGSKA (reference sequence). Trimming took off 5 bases at V and 4 bases at J, with 25 bases between the two ends. Written as DNA, the CDR3 is TGCAGTGCTGGATCGAACGGGGGGCGCGTATATCCAGATACGCAGTATTTT. It yields the protein CSAGSNGGRVYPDTQYF.

Concerning this clonotype itself: It may be a read error: a sequence one base away is much more abundant. The chain is built from TRBV12-3 or TRBV12-4 and TRBJ2-5; TRBD1 matches 10 bases. Losses at the gene ends were 8 bases for V and 3 bases for J; bases not matched to a gene: 3. CDR3 size: 13 residues. The CDR3 bases are TGTGCCAGCGGGGGACAGGGGAAAGAGACCCAGTACTTC. Amino acid sequence: CASGGQGKETQYF.

The chain joins TRBV21-1 to TRBJ2-4; the tabulated D call, TRBD2, remains unverified against the DNA. The DNA end favors TRBJ2-7, so the J call may be wrong. TRBV21-1 is given as a pseudogene. This CDR3 is 13 amino acids long. The CDR3 sequence is CASSKASGLEQYF. Written as DNA, the CDR3 is TGTGCCAGCAGCAAAGCCTCGGGACTCGAGCAGTACTTC.

The CDR3 coding sequence is TGCAGTGCTAGAGATCTGACAGATACGCAGTATTTT. The encoded protein is CSARDLTDTQYF. The chain couples TRBV20-1 to TRBJ2-3; D is undetermined. Germline lookup yields CDR1 DFQATT and CDR2 SNEGSKA (reference sequence). This CDR3 comprises 12 residues. The V end was cut by 0 bases, the J end by 3 bases, with 4 bases between.

CDR3 residues: CASSNDRLNTEAFF. DNA of the CDR3: TGTGCCAGCAGTAATGACAGACTGAACACTGAAGCTTTCTTT. V usage is TRBV2 and J usage is TRBJ1-1; the D gene is possibly TRBD1 (5 bases). V was pared by 5 bases and J by 0 bases, with 10 bases between. Per the germline V gene, CDR1 is SNHLY and CDR2 is FYNNEI. This CDR3 is built from 14 residues.

This clonotype has at least ten counts. V gene TRBV5-6 combines with J gene TRBJ1-2; D is perhaps TRBD1 (5 bases). The CDR3 spans 13 residues. Looked up from germline, CDR1 is SGHDT and CDR2 is YYEEEE. The germline V and J ends were trimmed by 4 bases and 4 bases, with 11 bases remaining between them. CDR3 sequence: CASSRDSGYGYTF. The CDR3 region has the DNA TGTGCCAGCAGCCGGGACTCGGGCTATGGCTACACCTTC.

The chain has TRBV5-6 and TRBJ2-7; D is possibly TRBD1 or TRBD2 (5 bases each). Germline V gene lookup returns CDR1 SGHDT and CDR2 YYEEEE. The length of the CDR3 is 14 residues. Trimming stripped 0 bases from V and 2 bases from J, with 9 bases between. The CDR3 is CASSLGDGAYEQYF. CDR3 coding DNA: TGTGCCAGCAGCTTGGGGGACGGAGCCTACGAGCAGTACTTC.

The chain employs TRBV10-3 and TRBJ2-3; 8 nucleotides align to TRBD2. CDR3 length equals 14 residues. V lost 10 bases to trimming and J lost 4 bases; unmatched junction nucleotides: 10. Germline V gene data show CDR1 as ENHRY and CDR2 as SYGVKD. Written as DNA, the CDR3 is TGTGCCACCACAAGCGGGGGAGCCGCAGATACGCAGTATTTT. It translates to CATTSGGAADTQYF.

This rearrangement joins TRBV6-5 to TRBJ2-1; D is unclear. Trimming shortened V by 6 bases and J by 15 bases, and 15 bases separated the two germline ends. The CDR3 spans 11 residues. Germline values: CDR1 MNHEY, CDR2 SVGAGI. CDR3 nucleotides: TGTGCCAGCAGGACGGTGAGTGTGCTGTTCTTC. Its translation is CASRTVSVLFF.

The rearrangement links TRBV12-3 or TRBV12-4 to TRBJ2-5; either TRBD1 or TRBD2 may fit D (6 bases each). The length of the CDR3 is 14 residues. V shed 3 bases and J shed 4 bases, with 12 bases lying between them. This chain's CDR3 is CASSFGGGSETQYF. CDR3 bases: TGTGCCAGCAGTTTCGGAGGGGGATCAGAGACCCAGTACTTC.

This clonotype was detected many times. The V gene is TRBV14, the J gene TRBJ1-2; no definite D call. Germline CDR1 reads SGHDN; CDR2 reads FVKESK. V was pared by 0 bases and J by 5 bases, with 13 bases between. This CDR3 has 15 residues. CDR3 DNA: TGTGCCAGCAGCCAAGAGAGGGTACCCGGATATGGCTACACCTTC. Its translation: CASSQERVPGYGYTF.

This clonotype was counted only a few times. V is TRBV28 and J is TRBJ1-5; D might be TRBD1 (6 bases). CDR1 is MDHEN, CDR2 SYDVKM, per germline. This CDR3 has 14 amino acids. Trimming removed 6 bases from V and 4 bases from J, with 13 bases in between. CDR3 nucleotide sequence: TGTGCCAGCAGCCGAAAACAGGGAAATCAGCCCCAGCATTTT. This gives the protein CASSRKQGNQPQHF. Full variable domain (remainder filled in from reference TRBV28 and TRBJ1-5): DVKVTQSSRYLVKRTGEKVFLECVQDMDHENMFWYRQDPGLGLRLIYFSYDVKMKEKGDIPEGYSVSREKKERFSLILESASTNQTSMYLCASSRKQGNQPQHFGDGTRLSIL.

The chain combines TRBV6-4 with TRBJ2-1, with TRBD2 as a possible D gene (5 bases). Trimming removed 4 bases at V and 5 bases at J, with 9 bases between. CDR1 and CDR2 (germline): MRHNA, SNTAGT. The CDR3 runs to 13 residues. CDR3 nucleotides: TGTGCCAGCAGTGGGGCTAGCCACAATGAGCAGTTCTTC. It specifies CASSGASHNEQFF.